This T cell receptor (beta chain) stems from a study of blood T cells in healthy people across ages. A second PCR, run for about 7 to 11 cycles, used a sample-barcoded 5' primer plus a J-beta primer mix. MiXCR, applied by TCRdb to the 5' RACE reads, yields one record per CDR3 protein. This table has some 1,500,000 distinct CDR3 sequences, roughly 43% appearing once. The CDR3 extends over 16 amino acids. Germline lookup yields CDR1 MGHRA and CDR2 YSYEKL. V lost 1 base and J lost 3, with 10 bases in between. This clonotype was observed a handful of times. This chain links TRBV4-1 with TRBJ2-6; no definite D call. The source is a woman between 18 and 30 years old in good health. Source material: blood. The chain's CDR3 is CASSQGSVFGANVLTF. The DNA of the CDR3 is TGCGCCAGCAGCCAAGGAAGTGTCTTTGGGGCCAACGTCCTGACTTTC.